The entry below gives a single T cell receptor (beta chain) sequence along with its context. Seattle's enrolled individuals joined amid active infection and were then monitored longitudinally. These data originate in a study of blood T cell repertoires in COVID-19. Study-level background: COVID-19 samples, acute and convalescent, were from the United States, Italy and Spain. From T cells, B-cell-depleted T cells, or PBMCs came the material, which was cDNA or gDNA.

In the original analysis: How many nucleated cells were present was estimated from reference gene primer amplification. Sequencing was performed with immunoSEQ multiplex PCR; in TCRdb, only in-frame clones are kept and a portion is missing. V and J calls and clone size follow that table, whereas D and trimming were derived from the DNA. The table records 400,000 or so clones, around nine tenths of them present only once. Trimming pared 4 bases from V and 8 bases from J, leaving 12 bases between. This CDR3 has 13 residues. The germline CDR1 and CDR2 sequences are MGHRA and YSYEKL. The sample comprised peripheral blood. The receptor comes from a man aged 18 to 29 with COVID-19, enrolled during active disease. The chain links TRBV4-1 to TRBJ1-5; D uncertain. DNA of the CDR3: TGCGCCAGCAGCCTCATGGGGAGTGAGCCCCAGCATTTT. The encoded protein is CASSLMGSEPQHF.